This T cell receptor (beta chain) was found in a study of identical twins. Study-level findings and limits: Excess sharing between twins was weaker in beta out-of-frame sequences. The abundant beta clonotypes from cord blood had fewer insertions, and memory repertoires had none of this.

TCRdb re-derived calls from the 5' RACE reads in MiXCR, one entry per CDR3 protein. The table records roughly 200,000 distinct CDR3 sequences, roughly 15% of them present only once. V was cut by 5 bases and J by 0 bases, with 14 bases left in between. This CDR3 has 15 residues. Germline V gene lookup returns CDR1 LNHDA and CDR2 SQIVND (reference sequence). A note on this clonotype: Antigen: not known.

This sample also belongs to another study, concerning T cells expressing NK-cell markers. This second study says: It remained uncertain whether the expanded NKG2C+ T cell clones were specific for HCMV antigens.

The sequenced sample was CD8+ T cells sorted from blood. The TCR sequence derives from a young woman in good health. The rearrangement uses TRBV19 and TRBJ2-7; D gene ambiguous. CDR3 coding DNA: TGTGCCAGTAGTCCCCTTGATGGGGACTCCTACGAGCAGTACTTC. Translation gives CASSPLDGDSYEQYF. Using reference TRBV19 and TRBJ2-7 for the parts outside the CDR3, the full variable domain is DGGITQSPKYLFRKEGQNVTLSCEQNLNHDAMYWYRQDPGQGLRLIYYSQIVNDFQKGDIAEGYSVSREKKESFPLTVTSAQKNPTAFYLCASSPLDGDSYEQYFGPGTRLTVT.